This record looks at one TCR beta chain sequence and its context. This specimen belongs to a study of shared clonotypes between healthy human individuals. This CDR3 region has 11 residues. Trimming took 6 bases from V and 4 from J, leaving 5 bases between them. Germline CDR1 and CDR2: MNHEY and SMNVEV (reference sequence). The method was immunoSEQ multiplex PCR; TCRdb's version includes in-frame clones alone and lacks a portion of them. This table has around 690,000 clones, roughly 88% appearing once. The source is a man aged 18 to 35 in good health. Some clones in this sample may be carry-over from other donors' samples. The V call is TRBV27, the J call TRBJ2-3; unclear D gene. The sample was memory CD8+ T cells from PBMCs. Subset denoted: CD45RO+ cells pooled with CCR7-negative TemRA cells. Here the CDR3 reads CASRSADTQYF. In nucleotides, the CDR3 is TGTGCCAGCAGATCGGCAGATACGCAGTATTTT.